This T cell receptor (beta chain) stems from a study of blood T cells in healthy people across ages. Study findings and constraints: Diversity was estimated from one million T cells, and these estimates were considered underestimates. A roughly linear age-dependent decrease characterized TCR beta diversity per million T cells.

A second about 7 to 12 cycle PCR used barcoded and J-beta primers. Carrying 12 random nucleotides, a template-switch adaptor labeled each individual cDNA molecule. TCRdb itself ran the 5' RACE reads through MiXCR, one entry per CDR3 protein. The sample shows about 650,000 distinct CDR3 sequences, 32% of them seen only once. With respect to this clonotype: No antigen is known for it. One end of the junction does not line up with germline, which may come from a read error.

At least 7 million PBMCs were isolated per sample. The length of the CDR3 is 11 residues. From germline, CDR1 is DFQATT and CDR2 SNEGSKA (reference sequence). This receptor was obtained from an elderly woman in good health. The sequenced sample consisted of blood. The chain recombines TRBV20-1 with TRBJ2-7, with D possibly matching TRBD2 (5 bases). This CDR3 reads CSASPTYEQYF. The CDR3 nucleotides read TGCAGCGCTAGCCCAACCTACGAGCAGTACTTC.